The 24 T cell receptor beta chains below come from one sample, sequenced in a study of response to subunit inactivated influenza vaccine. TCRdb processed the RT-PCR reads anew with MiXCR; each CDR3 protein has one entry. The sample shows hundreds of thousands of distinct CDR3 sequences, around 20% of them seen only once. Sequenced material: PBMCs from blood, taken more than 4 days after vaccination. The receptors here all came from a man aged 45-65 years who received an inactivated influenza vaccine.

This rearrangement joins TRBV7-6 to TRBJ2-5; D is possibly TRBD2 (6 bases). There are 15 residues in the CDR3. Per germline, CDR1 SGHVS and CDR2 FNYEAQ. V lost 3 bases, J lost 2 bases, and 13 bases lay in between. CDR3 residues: CASSLIGSGQETQYF. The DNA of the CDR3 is TGTGCCAGCAGCTTGATCGGTAGCGGACAAGAGACCCAGTACTTC.

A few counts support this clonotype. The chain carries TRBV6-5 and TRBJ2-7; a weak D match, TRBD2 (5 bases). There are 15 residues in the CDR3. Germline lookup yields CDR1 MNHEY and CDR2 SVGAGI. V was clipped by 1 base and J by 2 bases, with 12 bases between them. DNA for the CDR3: TGTGCCAGCAGTTACTTGGCGGGCGACCCCTACGAGCAGTACTTC. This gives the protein CASSYLAGDPYEQYF.

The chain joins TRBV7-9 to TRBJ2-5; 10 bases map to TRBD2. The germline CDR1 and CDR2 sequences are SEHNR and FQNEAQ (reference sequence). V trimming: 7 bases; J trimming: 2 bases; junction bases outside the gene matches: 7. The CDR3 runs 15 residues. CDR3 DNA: TGTGCCAGCACAGATAGCGGGAGGATTCAAGAGACCCAGTACTTC. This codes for CASTDSGRIQETQYF. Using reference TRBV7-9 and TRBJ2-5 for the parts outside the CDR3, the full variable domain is DTGVSQNPRHKITKRGQNVTFRCDPISEHNRLYWYRQTLGQGPEFLTYFQNEAQLEKSRLLSDRFSAERPKGSFSTLEIQRTEQGDSAMYLCASTDSGRIQETQYFGPGTRLLVL.

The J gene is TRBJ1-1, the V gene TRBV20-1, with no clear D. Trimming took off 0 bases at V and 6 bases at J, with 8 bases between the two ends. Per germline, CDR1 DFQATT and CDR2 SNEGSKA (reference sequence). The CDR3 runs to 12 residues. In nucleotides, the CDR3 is TGCAGTGCTAGAGATATCGGATCTGAAGCTTTCTTT. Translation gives CSARDIGSEAFF.

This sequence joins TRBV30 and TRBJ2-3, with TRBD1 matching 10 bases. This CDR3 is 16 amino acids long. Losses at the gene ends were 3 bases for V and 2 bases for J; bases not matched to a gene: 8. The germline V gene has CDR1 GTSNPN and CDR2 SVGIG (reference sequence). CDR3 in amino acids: CAWSPRDRGFTDTQYF. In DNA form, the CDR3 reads TGTGCCTGGAGCCCAAGGGACAGGGGTTTCACAGATACGCAGTATTTT.

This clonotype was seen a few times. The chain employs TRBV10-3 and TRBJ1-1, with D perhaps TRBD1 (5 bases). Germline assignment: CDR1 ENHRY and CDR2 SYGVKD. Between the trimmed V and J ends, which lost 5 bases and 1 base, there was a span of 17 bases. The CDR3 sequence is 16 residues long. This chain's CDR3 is CAISPRGRRRNTEAFF. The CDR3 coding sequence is TGTGCCATCAGTCCCCGGGGCCGGAGGAGGAACACTGAAGCTTTCTTT.

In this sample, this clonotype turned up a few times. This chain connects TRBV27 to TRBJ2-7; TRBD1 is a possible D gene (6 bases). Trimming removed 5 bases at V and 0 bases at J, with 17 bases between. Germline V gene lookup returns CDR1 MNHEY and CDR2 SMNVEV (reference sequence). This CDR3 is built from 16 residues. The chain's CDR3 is CASSPRTVPNSYEQYF. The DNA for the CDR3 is TGTGCCAGCAGTCCCAGGACAGTCCCCAACTCCTACGAGCAGTACTTC.

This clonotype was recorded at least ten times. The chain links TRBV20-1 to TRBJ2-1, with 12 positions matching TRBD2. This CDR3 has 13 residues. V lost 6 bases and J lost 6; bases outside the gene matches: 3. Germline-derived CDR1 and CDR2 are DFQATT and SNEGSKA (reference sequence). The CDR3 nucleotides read TGCAGTGCCAGACTAGCGGGAGTCAATGAGCAGTTCTTC. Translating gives CSARLAGVNEQFF.

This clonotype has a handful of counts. The DNA of the CDR3 is TGCAGCGTTGAAGGGCGGCAACTCACAGATACGCAGTATTTT. Protein sequence: CSVEGRQLTDTQYF. The chain employs TRBV29-1 and TRBJ2-3; D is undetermined. V dropped 1 base and J dropped 2 bases, with 10 bases sitting between them. Germline CDR1 reads SQVTM; CDR2 reads ANQGSEA. The CDR3 extends over 14 amino acids.

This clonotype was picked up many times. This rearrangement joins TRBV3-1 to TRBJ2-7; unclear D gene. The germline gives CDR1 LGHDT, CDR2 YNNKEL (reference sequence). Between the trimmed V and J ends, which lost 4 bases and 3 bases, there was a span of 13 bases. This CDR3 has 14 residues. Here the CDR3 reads CASSPGNIYYEQYF. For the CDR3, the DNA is TGTGCCAGCAGCCCAGGTAACATCTACTACGAGCAGTACTTC.

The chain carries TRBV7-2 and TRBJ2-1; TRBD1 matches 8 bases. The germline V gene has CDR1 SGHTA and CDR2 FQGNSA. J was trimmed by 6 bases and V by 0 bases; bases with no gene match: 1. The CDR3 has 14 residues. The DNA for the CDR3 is TGTGCCAGCAGCTTAGCACAGGGGGGCAATGAGCAGTTCTTC. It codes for CASSLAQGGNEQFF.

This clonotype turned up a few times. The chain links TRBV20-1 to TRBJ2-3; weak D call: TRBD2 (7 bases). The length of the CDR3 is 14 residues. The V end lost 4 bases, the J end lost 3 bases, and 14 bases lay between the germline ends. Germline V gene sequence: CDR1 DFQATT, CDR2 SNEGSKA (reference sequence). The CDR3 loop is CSAKLRGLTDTQYF. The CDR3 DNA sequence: TGCAGTGCTAAACTGCGGGGGCTAACAGATACGCAGTATTTT.

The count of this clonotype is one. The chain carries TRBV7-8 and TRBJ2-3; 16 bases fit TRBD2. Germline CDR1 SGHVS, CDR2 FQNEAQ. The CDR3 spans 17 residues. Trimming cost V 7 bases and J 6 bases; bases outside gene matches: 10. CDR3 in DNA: TGTGCCAGCATCCCGGGACTAGCGGGGGGGCCCGGTGATACGCAGTATTTT. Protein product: CASIPGLAGGPGDTQYF.

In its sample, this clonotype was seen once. The CDR3 DNA reads as TGCGCCAGCAGCCAAGTCAGGGACCGGGGAGATACGCAGTATTTT. It yields the protein CASSQVRDRGDTQYF. The genes are TRBV4-3 and TRBJ2-3; D might be TRBD1 or TRBD2, each matching 5 bases. The CDR3 is 15 amino acids. Germline V lookup: CDR1 LGHNA, CDR2 YSLEER. The V end lost 1 base, the J end lost 5 bases, and 13 bases lay between the germline ends.

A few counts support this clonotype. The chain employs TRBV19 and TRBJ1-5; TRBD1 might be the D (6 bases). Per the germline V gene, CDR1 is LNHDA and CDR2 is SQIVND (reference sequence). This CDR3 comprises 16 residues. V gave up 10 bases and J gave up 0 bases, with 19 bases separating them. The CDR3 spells CATRGRGSGSNQPQHF. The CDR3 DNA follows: TGTGCCACCAGGGGCCGGGGGTCCGGTAGCAATCAGCCCCAGCATTTT. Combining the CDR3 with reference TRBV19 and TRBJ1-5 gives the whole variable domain DGGITQSPKYLFRKEGQNVTLSCEQNLNHDAMYWYRQDPGQGLRLIYYSQIVNDFQKGDIAEGYSVSREKKESFPLTVTSAQKNPTAFYLCATRGRGSGSNQPQHFGDGTRLSIL.

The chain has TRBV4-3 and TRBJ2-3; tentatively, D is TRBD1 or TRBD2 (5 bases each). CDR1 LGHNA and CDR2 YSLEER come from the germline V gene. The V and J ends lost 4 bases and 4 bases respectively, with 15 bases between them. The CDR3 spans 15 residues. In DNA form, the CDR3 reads TGCGCCAGCAGCCCGGGACCTAGTCAACCAGATACGCAGTATTTT. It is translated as CASSPGPSQPDTQYF.

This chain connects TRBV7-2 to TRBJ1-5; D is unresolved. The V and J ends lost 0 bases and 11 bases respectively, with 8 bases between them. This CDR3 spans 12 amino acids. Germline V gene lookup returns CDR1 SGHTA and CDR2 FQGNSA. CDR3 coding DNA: TGTGCCAGCAGCTTAGCTCCTTCAGCCCAGCATTTT. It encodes CASSLAPSAQHF.

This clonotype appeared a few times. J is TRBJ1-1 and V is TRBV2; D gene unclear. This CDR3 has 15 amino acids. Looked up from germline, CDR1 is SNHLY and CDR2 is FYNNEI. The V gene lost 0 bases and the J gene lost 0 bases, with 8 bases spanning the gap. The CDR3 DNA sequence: TGTGCCAGCAGTGAAGCGGTGGCGGTGAACACTGAAGCTTTCTTT. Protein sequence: CASSEAVAVNTEAFF.

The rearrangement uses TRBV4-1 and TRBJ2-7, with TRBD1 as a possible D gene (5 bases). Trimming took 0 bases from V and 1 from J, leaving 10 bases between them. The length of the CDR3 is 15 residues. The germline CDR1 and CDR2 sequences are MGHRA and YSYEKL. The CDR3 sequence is CASSQDLGDSYEQYF. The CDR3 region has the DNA TGCGCCAGCAGCCAAGATCTAGGGGATTCCTACGAGCAGTACTTC.

The CDR3 DNA sequence: TGTGCCAGCAGCCAACCCTCGGAAGAGACCCAGTACTTC. This translates into CASSQPSEETQYF. This chain joins TRBV7-9 and TRBJ2-5; D not resolved. V shed 5 bases and J shed 3 bases, with 10 bases lying between them. The CDR3 consists of 13 residues. Germline CDR1 is SEHNR and CDR2 is FQNEAQ (reference sequence).

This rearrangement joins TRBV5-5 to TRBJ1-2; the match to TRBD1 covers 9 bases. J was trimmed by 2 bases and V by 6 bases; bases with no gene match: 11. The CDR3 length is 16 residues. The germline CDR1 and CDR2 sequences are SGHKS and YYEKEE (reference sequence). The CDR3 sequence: CASINHPGQGNYGYTF. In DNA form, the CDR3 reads TGTGCCAGCATCAATCACCCGGGACAGGGAAACTATGGCTACACCTTC.

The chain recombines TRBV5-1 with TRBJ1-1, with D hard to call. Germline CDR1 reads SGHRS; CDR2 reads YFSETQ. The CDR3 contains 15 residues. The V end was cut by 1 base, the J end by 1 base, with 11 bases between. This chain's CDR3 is CASSLLGRQNTEAFF. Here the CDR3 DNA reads TGCGCCAGCAGCTTGCTCGGCCGGCAGAACACTGAAGCTTTCTTT.

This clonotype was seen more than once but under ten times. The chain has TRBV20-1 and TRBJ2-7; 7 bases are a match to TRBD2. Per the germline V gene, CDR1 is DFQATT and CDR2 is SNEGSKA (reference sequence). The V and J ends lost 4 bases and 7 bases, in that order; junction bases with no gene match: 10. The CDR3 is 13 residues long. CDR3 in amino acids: CSANGGFGREQYF. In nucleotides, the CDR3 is TGCAGTGCTAACGGAGGGTTCGGGAGGGAGCAGTACTTC.

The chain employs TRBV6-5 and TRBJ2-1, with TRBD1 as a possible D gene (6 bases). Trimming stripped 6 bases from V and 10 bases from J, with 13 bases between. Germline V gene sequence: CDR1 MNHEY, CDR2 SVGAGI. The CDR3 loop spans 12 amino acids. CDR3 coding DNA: TGTGCCAGCAGAGCTTATGGACAGGAGCAGTTCTTC. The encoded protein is CASRAYGQEQFF.